This TCR beta chain was captured by sequencing in a study of cytomegalovirus exposure and HLA in healthy donors (TCRdb year 2017). Background for the entire study: In an earlier analysis of about 560 of the donors, 276 Gb of sequence data and 90 million to 120 million unique TCR beta sequences from approximately 180 million T cells were reported. Approximately 330 gigabases of sequencing data and 91 million or so unique TCR sequences made up an early release that covered approximately 650 HLA-typed donors. Of the roughly 410 genotyped donors, 80% to 90% were placed in the genetic ancestry cluster associated with self-reported Caucasian donors. The study aimed to test whether signatures of past pathogen exposure could be identified by cataloging public T cell receptors. The study profiled the T cell repertoires of 500 to 800 subjects by immunosequencing and related them to cytomegalovirus serostatus. In addition to the first cohort of roughly 670 subjects, a separate validation cohort of approximately 130 different subjects was used. To predict cytomegalovirus infection status, the study combined high-throughput TCR immunosequencing, statistical association of individual TCRs with disease status, and machine learning. A later analysis re-analyzed previously published TCR beta repertoires from about 730 donors and added high-resolution HLA genotyping to study TCR occurrence patterns. Rather than using new phenotypic data, the later analysis identified candidate immune exposures from TCR beta sequences and from how often those sequences occurred across donors. To decide whether each TCR beta V gene segment behaved as functional or pseudogenic, an earlier analysis of some 570 of the donors relied on high-throughput TCR beta sequencing. Donor age, sex, ethnicity and CMV serostatus were compiled alongside the repertoire data. A later genetic analysis took genome-wide SNP genotypes for about 55% of the roughly 670 donors and used that subset as a discovery cohort. All discovery cohort repertoires had been generated on a single sequencing platform. HLA typing included class I and class II loci at four-digit resolution. Typing coverage varied by locus: roughly 620-640 donors for A, B, C, DRB1 and DQB1; about 520 for DQA1; approximately 570 for DPA1; 450 to 480 for DPB1. Five DR-DQ haplotypes were treated as single units for association and clustering because of strong linkage in the cohort. Across some 400 genotyped donors of the cohort, an average of about 240,000 unique TCR beta nucleotide sequences per donor were sequenced, and roughly 20% of those sequences were non-productive.

Library preparation used the immunoSEQ multiplex PCR assay. The multiplex PCR relied on a mix of 60 forward primers for TCR Vbeta segments and 13 reverse primers for TCR Jbeta segments. A multiplex PCR assay on genomic DNA amplified the CDR3 region of rearranged TCR beta genes. The amplified TCR beta libraries were sequenced on the Illumina HiSeq System as 87-base-pair reads. Regarding the original processing steps: A later analysis tallied tens of millions of unique TCR beta chains across the 660 or so repertoires, and around 12 million of those chains were shared by two or more donors. To remove PCR and sequencing errors, raw reads were error-corrected and collapsed into unique sequences using a nearest-neighbor algorithm that merged closely related sequences. CDR3 sequences were aligned to IMGT reference sequences to assign V, D and J gene segments. For a sequence to be retained, a match of at least six nucleotides to both a V gene segment and a J gene segment was required. A rearrangement counted as productive if the CDR3 had no stop codons and remained in frame with V and J, and every other rearrangement counted as non-productive. CDR3 was defined according to IMGT convention as the region running from the second conserved V-encoded cysteine to the conserved J-encoded phenylalanine. The earlier analysis of some 600 of the donors excluded sequences that lacked an unambiguous match to a single V gene segment. In an earlier analysis of around 590 of the donors, a V segment was called functional when productive rearrangements were above 56.7%, and segregating when the standard deviation between donors exceeded 5%. A statistical classification framework was built for diagnosing cytomegalovirus status from the catalog of TCR beta chain sequences. In a later analysis, V and J genes were assigned by comparing TCR nucleotide sequences against IMGT/GENE-DB human TR gene sequences. The TCRdist pipeline was used in a later analysis to assign CDR3 sequences and most-parsimonious VDJ recombination scenarios. In a later analysis, each TCR beta chain was defined by its CDR3 amino acid sequence together with its V-gene family, and reads without a unique V-gene family were excluded. In a later analysis, a few hundred highly shared, low-generation-probability nucleotide sequences were removed to address suspected cross-contamination and a sequencing artifact. In a later analysis, a clonal expansion index was calculated for each public chain from normalized within-repertoire ranks of inferred template counts. A later analysis computed generation probabilities with a VDJ recombination model fitted to out-of-frame rearrangements, and checked the results against IGoR. In a later analysis, TCR-TCR, TCR-HLA and TCR-CMV co-occurrence was scored with hypergeometric tests, and a repertoire-size bias correction was applied to TCR pairs. False discovery rates were estimated in a later analysis by permuting HLA or CMV assignments 20 times. In a later analysis, co-occurring TCRs were grouped using DBSCAN, and TCRdist sequence similarity was added for clustering within HLA-allele-positive subsets. Repertoires with fewer than 30,000 or more than 120,000 public chains, plus five repertoires with anomalous nucleotide sharing, were excluded from co-occurrence clustering. The source is immuneACCESS, and TCRdb retained only in-frame sequences with V and J called. Part of the clones is not carried over; for the studies checked, unresolved V genes explain less than half of this, and the remainder is unexplained. That table is the source of V, J and clone size, and D and trimming were worked out from the DNA. The sample table contains 120,000 to 150,000 clones; only one count was recorded for approximately 80% of them. The ten largest clones capture 4% to 4.5% of the sample.

Findings and caveats that apply to the study as a whole: In this cohort, only TCR beta chains were sequenced, and detectable features were limited by the absence of alpha or paired-chain data. Across donors, most TCR sequences were observed very rarely, whereas some public TCRs were present in many individuals. In a later analysis, several top co-occurrence clusters were reported to appear linked to parvovirus B19, influenza, CMV and Epstein-Barr virus. Broadly in line with IMGT annotations, most TCR beta V segments showed up in productive rearrangements about 87% or about 30% of the time in an earlier analysis of 450 to 750 of the donors. A cluster of highly shared sequence variants was judged likely to be a technical artifact of the sequencing pipeline. A later analysis found that TCR association rates varied across HLA loci, with DRB1 alleles showing the most associated TCRs and HLA-C alleles the fewest. In vitro tests confirmed that a few of the cytomegalovirus-associated TCR beta chains recognize cytomegalovirus antigens. Because counts were too low, seventeen rarely observed V segments, including chromosome 9 orphons, were left out of the earlier analysis of a few hundred of the donors. The classifier was reported to diagnose cytomegalovirus status with high specificity and sensitivity in both the original and validation cohorts. A later analysis found that most CMV-associated TCR beta chains appeared HLA-restricted, with HLA associations seemingly driven largely by CMV exposure. A later genetic analysis associated a missense DCLRE1C variant with V-gene and J-gene trimming of TCR beta chains, and an independent cohort replicated the association. Because HLA typing was missing for some donors at each locus, association tests included only the typed subset. CMV serostatus was the only immune exposure information available for the cohort. A further reported finding was that TCR beta sequences accurately predicted the HLA-A and HLA-B alleles for most subjects in the first cohort. A total of around 150 TCR beta chains were listed by the study as associated with cytomegalovirus. The presence/absence analyses assumed that sequencing depth was roughly uniform across donors, and that assumption may not be true. It was suggested by the authors that the approach could potentially be generalized to other disease states and immunological phenotypes. Some IMGT-functional V segments, including TRBV6-2 and TRBV6-3, could not be distinguished by the 87-base-pair reads and were therefore excluded. When HLA alleles, especially DR and DQ, strongly co-occurred, TCR associations were difficult to assign to individual alleles. At a false discovery rate of 0.05, a later analysis linked some 18,000 TCR beta sequences to specific HLA alleles. Correlated functional status among segregating V segments might be attributable to linkage disequilibrium, but an unknown experimental factor could not be ruled out. In a later analysis, HLA-associated TCR beta chains were found to be more clonally expanded and to have lower generation probabilities than equally common non-associated chains. According to a later genetic analysis, donors in an Asian-associated ancestry cluster had fewer N-insertions in productive TCRs than the approximately 650-donor mean.

In total, 600 or so healthy bone marrow donors made up the cohort. At the time of sampling, every cohort member was nominally healthy, though immune exposures that went unrecorded were likely present. The donor tested CMV seropositive, placing the donor among the approximately 290 seropositive members of the cohort. A peripheral blood sample was collected from each donor, and TCR beta sequencing was performed on peripheral blood mononuclear cells. The Qiagen DNeasy Blood Extraction Kit was used to extract genomic DNA from the blood cell samples. About this clone: The clone's antigen remains unknown. Per-base qualities were not stored, and no clone one base away is much larger.

Compared with germline, V lacks 4 bases and J lacks 0 bases; bases without a gene match: 11. In the germline V gene, CDR1 corresponds to SGDLS and CDR2 to YYNGEE. From cysteine to phenylalanine, the CDR3 is 19 amino acids long. CDR3 DNA only is kept here, 57 bases in frame from base 1. The sequence came from a woman aged 40-49 years in good health and CMV-seropositive. Source material: PBMCs. The sequence is built from TRBV9 and TRBJ2-3; 13 central nucleotides agree with TRBD2. The CDR3 in this case is CASSSPRLAGGLSTDTQYF. The nucleotide sequence reads TGTGCCAGCAGCTCGCCGAGACTAGCGGGAGGATTAAGCACAGATACGCAGTATTTT.